The 11 T cell receptor beta chains reported below all come from one sample, sequenced in a study of Ad26.COV2.S vaccination and SARS-CoV-2 variants. Generated by immunoSEQ multiplex PCR, the TCRdb table keeps only in-frame clones and is missing some. The sample lists 350,000 to 500,000 clones; 90% were seen once. Treatment indicated: some 20 received Ad26.COV2.S at low or high dose, single or two shots; about 5 received placebo; per-sample allocation not given. The study sampled participants on day 63 after the first vaccine or placebo injection. The source was peripheral blood, collected in a trial of Ad26.COV2.S vaccine versus placebo. The receptor set was obtained from a person between 18 and 65 years old who received the Ad26.COV2.S COVID-19 vaccine or a placebo.

The J gene is TRBJ2-5, the V gene TRBV27; 9 bases align to TRBD1. Germline CDR1 MNHEY, CDR2 SMNVEV (reference sequence). V lost 2 bases, J lost 4 bases, and 5 bases stayed unmatched. The CDR3 is made up of 15 amino acids. DNA for the CDR3: TGTGCCAGCAGTTTAACGAGGACAGGGGTAGAGACCCAGTACTTC. Residues: CASSLTRTGVETQYF.

A single count supports this clone. The chain employs TRBV4-1 and TRBJ1-3; D unclear. The CDR3 consists of 14 residues. From germline, CDR1 is MGHRA and CDR2 YSYEKL. The V end lost 0 bases, the J end lost 8 bases, and 11 bases lay between the germline ends. The chain's CDR3 is CASSQDLQRDTIYF. CDR3 coding DNA: TGCGCCAGCAGCCAAGATTTACAGCGGGACACCATATATTTT.

The J gene is TRBJ2-7, the V gene TRBV11-2; 7 nucleotides align to TRBD1. The germline CDR1 and CDR2 sequences are SGHAT and FQNNGV. CDR3 length: 14 residues. Trimming removed 0 bases from V and 5 bases from J; junction bases left unmatched: 4. The CDR3 loop is CASSLEGQWHEQYF. CDR3 nucleotide sequence: TGTGCCAGCAGCTTAGAGGGACAGTGGCACGAGCAGTACTTC.

The CDR3 is CASSPGQIKNIQYF. In DNA, the CDR3 is TGTGCCAGCAGTCCAGGACAGATAAAAAACATTCAGTACTTC. The chain recombines TRBV27 with TRBJ2-4; tentatively, D is TRBD1 (6 bases). CDR1 is MNHEY, CDR2 SMNVEV, per germline (reference sequence). V lost 5 bases to trimming and J lost 4 bases, with 12 bases between them. The CDR3 has 14 residues.

The rearrangement joins TRBV7-3 to TRBJ2-3, with 15 bases identical to TRBD2. There are 18 residues in the CDR3. Per germline, CDR1 SGHTA and CDR2 FQGTGA. V trimming: 4 bases; J trimming: 0 bases; junction bases outside the gene matches: 5. This CDR3 reads CASSSGTSGRRSTDTQYF. DNA for the CDR3: TGTGCCAGCAGCTCCGGGACTAGCGGGAGGCGTAGCACAGATACGCAGTATTTT.

V gene TRBV12-5 combines with J gene TRBJ2-7; D gene uncertain. Between the trimmed V and J ends, which lost 9 bases and 1 base, there was a span of 16 bases. The CDR3 extends over 14 amino acids. Germline V lookup: CDR1 LGHNT, CDR2 FRNRAP. CDR3 sequence: CARVSWFPSYEQYF. CDR3 sequence (DNA): TGTGCTAGGGTTTCCTGGTTCCCATCCTACGAGCAGTACTTC.

The rearrangement links TRBV24-1 to TRBJ2-7; D might be TRBD1 (5 bases). The ends were cut back, 3 bases at V and 0 bases at J, with 11 bases in the middle. Germline assignment: CDR1 KGHDR and CDR2 SFDVKD. This CDR3 has 15 amino acids. CDR3 coding DNA: TGTGCCACCAGTGATGGACAAGTGAGCTCCTACGAGCAGTACTTC. This codes for CATSDGQVSSYEQYF.

The V and J genes are TRBV28 and TRBJ2-5; 8 bases fit TRBD2. CDR1 and CDR2 from the germline V gene are MDHEN and SYDVKM. The CDR3 consists of 14 residues. V lost 6 bases and J lost 4; bases outside the gene matches: 7. This chain's CDR3 is CASSIGLARETQYF. CDR3 DNA: TGTGCCAGCAGCATTGGACTAGCCAGAGAGACCCAGTACTTC.

Turning to this clone: This CDR3 is also generated by other DNA sequences in the sample. The rearrangement joins TRBV6-2 or TRBV6-3 to TRBJ2-7; D ambiguous. The germline V and J ends were trimmed by 2 bases and 0 bases, with 2 bases remaining between them. The CDR3 length is 12 residues. Germline V gives CDR1 MNHEY, CDR2 SVGEGT. CDR3 DNA sequence: TGTGCCAGCAGTTACCCCTCCTACGAGCAGTACTTC. Translated, it gives CASSYPSYEQYF.

The chain carries TRBV4-3 and TRBJ1-4; D not certain. Germline lookup yields CDR1 LGHNA and CDR2 YSLEER. Trimming stripped 0 bases from V and 3 bases from J, with 11 bases between. This CDR3 is built from 16 residues. CDR3: CASSQDLSVANEKLFF. CDR3 nucleotides: TGCGCCAGCAGCCAAGATTTGAGCGTTGCTAATGAAAAACTGTTTTTT.

The V gene is TRBV7-3, the J gene TRBJ2-5; maybe TRBD2 (5 bases). This CDR3 spans 17 amino acids. Per the germline V gene, CDR1 is SGHTA and CDR2 is FQGTGA. Trimming cost V 5 bases and J 1 base, with 20 bases left between them. The CDR3, as DNA: TGTGCCAGCAGCCTAAGGCCGGGGAAGGGATCCCAAGAGACCCAGTACTTC. Translating gives CASSLRPGKGSQETQYF.